The 24 T cell receptor beta chains in this list originate from one sample, sequenced in a study of vaccination effects on CD4 cells after COVID-19. The ViraFEST assay expanded antigen-specific CD4+ T cells with viral peptide pools before sequencing. CD4+ T cells were isolated after around 10 days of culture. The healthy vaccine recipients, who had no prior SARS-CoV-2 infection, showed negative nucleocapsid antibodies. These receptors are not linked to any known antigen. The protocol was immunoSEQ multiplex PCR, while the TCRdb copy is restricted to in-frame clones and leaves out a portion. The sample shows just under 45,000 clones, roughly 79% of them seen only once. The sequencing used CD4+ T cells from PBMCs cultured with SARS-CoV-2 spike peptides, collected before COVID-19 vaccination. Receptors originate from a human donor who received a COVID-19 vaccine.

This chain links TRBV7-2 with TRBJ2-3; D gene unclear. The CDR3 has 11 residues. The V gene's germline CDR1 is SGHTA and CDR2 FQGNSA. Deletions cut 5 bases from V and 2 bases from J, with 2 bases between. DNA of the CDR3: TGTGCCAGCAGCGCCACAGATACGCAGTATTTT. Its protein is CASSATDTQYF. The variable domain in full, with the rest retrieved from reference TRBV7-2 and TRBJ2-3, is GAGVSQSPSNKVTEKGKDVELRCDPISGHTALYWYRQSLGQGLEFLIYFQGNSAPDKSGLPSDRFSAERTGGSVSTLTIQRTQQEDSAVYLCASSATDTQYFGPGTRLTVL.

The chain is built from TRBV18 and TRBJ2-3, with a weak D call TRBD2 (7 bases). In germline, CDR1 is KGHSH, CDR2 LQKENI. The CDR3 loop spans 17 amino acids. V lost 0 bases to trimming and J lost 5 bases, with 18 bases between them. The CDR3: CASSPPTGGDSGDTQYF. The CDR3 nucleotides are TGTGCCAGCTCACCACCAACGGGGGGCGATTCAGGAGATACGCAGTATTTT.

V usage is TRBV9 and J usage is TRBJ1-1; tentatively, D is TRBD1 (6 bases). Germline assignment: CDR1 SGDLS and CDR2 YYNGEE. This CDR3 has 14 amino acids. Trimming removed 1 base at V and 0 bases at J, with 7 bases between. The CDR3 DNA follows: TGTGCCAGCAGCGTACGACAGGTGAACACTGAAGCTTTCTTT. Translating gives CASSVRQVNTEAFF.

In its sample, this clone was seen once. The CDR3 DNA is TGTGCCAGCAGTACCTCAGCCGGGACAGGGATCGGGTACACCTTC. Translated: CASSTSAGTGIGYTF. The chain has TRBV28 and TRBJ1-2, with TRBD1 matching over 9 bases. The CDR3 covers 15 residues. The V gene's germline CDR1 is MDHEN and CDR2 SYDVKM. The ends lost 5 bases at V and 11 bases at J; junction bases unmatched: 15.

A word on this clone: Distinct nucleotide sequences in the sample also encode this CDR3. The chain has TRBV6-4 and TRBJ1-2, with D maybe TRBD1 (5 bases). The CDR3 has 14 residues. Trimming took off 5 bases at V and 4 bases at J, with 14 bases between the two ends. Germline V gene sequence: CDR1 MRHNA, CDR2 SNTAGT. The DNA for the CDR3 is TGTGCCAGCAGTCCCGGAGGGGCGCCCTATGGCTACACCTTC. As protein: CASSPGGAPYGYTF.

The chain combines TRBV7-8 with TRBJ1-5; unclear D gene. Per germline, CDR1 SGHVS and CDR2 FQNEAQ. V shed 2 bases and J shed 7 bases, with 18 bases lying between them. There are 16 residues in the CDR3. In DNA, the CDR3 is TGTGCCAGCAGCTTAATCGGCGGCCCTAGCGGCCAGCCCCAGCATTTT. This gives the protein CASSLIGGPSGQPQHF.

V is TRBV7-9 and J is TRBJ1-6, with D uncertain. The CDR3 contains 15 residues. V was trimmed by 5 bases and J by 9 bases, leaving 17 bases between them. Germline CDR1 reads SEHNR; CDR2 reads FQNEAQ (reference sequence). DNA for the CDR3: TGTGCCAGCAGCCCCCGGACGGGCCAACCTTCACCCCTCCACTTT. Protein: CASSPRTGQPSPLHF. The full variable domain, in which reference TRBV7-9 and TRBJ1-6 provide the parts outside the CDR3, is DTGVSQNPRHKITKRGQNVTFRCDPISEHNRLYWYRQTLGQGPEFLTYFQNEAQLEKSRLLSDRFSAERPKGSFSTLEIQRTEQGDSAMYLCASSPRTGQPSPLHFGNGTRLTVT.

The rearrangement links TRBV7-2 to TRBJ2-3; TRBD2 matches 7 bases. Germline assignment: CDR1 SGHTA and CDR2 FQGNSA. V was pared by 5 bases and J by 7 bases, with 9 bases of the junction left unmatched. The CDR3 contains 14 residues. CDR3 sequence: CASSGGGTMHTQYF. CDR3 nucleotide sequence: TGTGCCAGCAGCGGGGGAGGGACCATGCATACGCAGTATTTT. Based on the CDR3 plus reference TRBV7-2 and TRBJ2-3, the full variable domain is GAGVSQSPSNKVTEKGKDVELRCDPISGHTALYWYRQSLGQGLEFLIYFQGNSAPDKSGLPSDRFSAERTGGSVSTLTIQRTQQEDSAVYLCASSGGGTMHTQYFGPGTRLTVL.

The CDR3 DNA is TGTGCCAGCAGCTTAGATGGGGGTGCCTACGAGCAGTACGTC. It is translated as CASSLDGGAYEQYV. The chain couples TRBV7-2 to TRBJ2-7, with D perhaps assigned TRBD1 or TRBD2 (5 bases each). The CDR3 loop spans 14 amino acids. The germline CDR1 and CDR2 sequences are SGHTA and FQGNSA. The ends were cut back, 1 base at V and 2 bases at J, with 9 bases in the middle.

The chain uses TRBV4-2 and TRBJ2-1; D unresolved. V was cut by 2 bases and J by 0 bases, with 26 bases left in between. CDR1 and CDR2 (germline): LGHNA, YNFKEQ. The CDR3 spans 21 residues. The CDR3 nucleotides are TGTGCCAGCAGCCAATCAGGACCATGGGGTAATTTCCCTAGCTCCTACAATGAGCAGTTCTTC. Its protein product is CASSQSGPWGNFPSSYNEQFF.

The rearrangement links TRBV18 to TRBJ1-1; D is ambiguous. V was clipped by 3 bases and J by 3 bases, with 17 bases between them. The CDR3 totals 16 residues. The germline CDR1 and CDR2 sequences are KGHSH and LQKENI. CDR3 in DNA: TGTGCCAGCTCACCGCTCCCCCGGACGGGGTACACTGAAGCTTTCTTT. Protein: CASSPLPRTGYTEAFF.

V usage is TRBV29-1 and J usage is TRBJ1-1; possibly TRBD1 for D (5 bases). The CDR3 runs to 12 residues. The V and J ends lost 4 bases and 3 bases respectively, with 9 bases between them. Germline CDR1 and CDR2: SQVTM and ANQGSEA. The CDR3 DNA reads TGCAGCGTTGTTCGGGGGTACACTGAAGCTTTCTTT. Translation: CSVVRGYTEAFF.

The rearrangement joins TRBV18 to TRBJ2-1, with D possibly being TRBD1 (6 bases). Germline lookup yields CDR1 KGHSH and CDR2 LQKENI. V was shortened by 6 bases and J by 5 bases, with 11 bases between the two germline ends. This CDR3 has 13 amino acids. CDR3: CASSAGTNNEQFF. The DNA for the CDR3 is TGTGCCAGCTCGGCTGGGACAAACAATGAGCAGTTCTTC.

The rearrangement uses TRBV2 and TRBJ2-4, with D possibly matching TRBD1 (6 bases). Looked up from germline, CDR1 is SNHLY and CDR2 is FYNNEI. The CDR3 totals 17 residues. The V gene lost 7 bases and the J gene lost 0 bases, with 19 bases spanning the gap. Written as DNA, the CDR3 is TGTGCCAGCACGGACAGATCAAATCTTCTAGCCAAAAACATTCAGTACTTC. This sequence encodes CASTDRSNLLAKNIQYF.

V and J are TRBV6-5 and TRBJ2-6; the D gene is possibly TRBD1 (6 bases). The CDR3 loop spans 15 amino acids. Germline CDR1 and CDR2: MNHEY and SVGAGI. Trimming took off 7 bases at V and 0 bases at J, with 10 bases between the two ends. CDR3 residues: CASTPGVSGANVLTF. CDR3 DNA sequence: TGTGCCAGCACCCCAGGGGTCTCTGGGGCCAACGTCCTGACTTTC.

The chain couples TRBV29-1 to TRBJ1-5; 9 bases map to TRBD1. Germline assignment: CDR1 SQVTM and CDR2 ANQGSEA. This CDR3 region has 14 residues. The V gene end was trimmed by 4 bases and the J gene end by 3 bases; junction bases not matched to a gene: 4. This chain's CDR3 is CSVAGQGDNQPQHF. CDR3 DNA: TGCAGCGTTGCGGGACAGGGAGACAATCAGCCCCAGCATTTT.

V gene TRBV7-2 combines with J gene TRBJ1-2, with D perhaps TRBD1 (5 bases). Germline V gene sequence: CDR1 SGHTA, CDR2 FQGNSA. The CDR3 runs 15 residues. Trimming left V 4 bases short and J 4 bases short, with 16 bases between. In nucleotides, the CDR3 is TGTGCCAGCAGCTCCAACGGACAAATTCTCTATGGCTACACCTTC. Translating it yields CASSSNGQILYGYTF.

The chain employs TRBV3-1 (or the pseudogene TRBV3-2) and TRBJ1-5, with 8 bases lining up with TRBD1. CDR1 is LGHDT, CDR2 YNNKEL, per germline (reference sequence). The CDR3 length is 16 residues. The junction had 8 bases not matched to a gene; V was cut back by 0 bases and J by 7 bases. The CDR3 loop reads CASSQDPQGARQPQHF. The DNA of the CDR3 is TGTGCCAGCAGCCAAGATCCGCAGGGGGCGAGGCAGCCCCAGCATTTT.

This clone has more than one count but fewer than ten. The gene calls are TRBV10-1 and TRBJ2-2; 11 nucleotides match TRBD1. Germline trimming cut 2 bases from V and 6 bases from J; bases unmatched to any gene: 2. Germline V gene lookup returns CDR1 WNHNN and CDR2 SYGVQD (reference sequence). The CDR3 spans 15 residues. Written as DNA, the CDR3 is TGCGCCAGCAGTGAGGGACAGGGGGCGTCCGGGGAGCTGTTTTTT. Translated, it gives CASSEGQGASGELFF.

This sequence joins TRBV11-2 and TRBJ1-6; tentatively, D is TRBD1 (6 bases). The V gene's germline CDR1 is SGHAT and CDR2 FQNNGV. The CDR3 contains 15 residues. Trimming took off 4 bases at V and 6 bases at J, with 13 bases between the two ends. CDR3 sequence: CASSSSGVPNSPLHF. The DNA of the CDR3 is TGTGCCAGCAGCTCATCAGGGGTCCCTAATTCACCCCTCCACTTT.

The rearrangement uses TRBV11-2 and TRBJ2-5; TRBD2 might be the D (5 bases). V lost 4 bases and J lost 6, with 18 bases in between. The CDR3 totals 15 residues. In germline, CDR1 is SGHAT, CDR2 FQNNGV. CDR3 protein: CASSSGPAPGKTQYF. In DNA, the CDR3 is TGTGCCAGCAGCTCCGGACCCGCCCCGGGAAAGACCCAGTACTTC.

The chain is built from TRBV6-4 and TRBJ1-1; D is uncertain. CDR3 size: 13 residues. With 0 bases removed from V and 4 bases from J, the gap between germline ends came to 6 bases. CDR1 is MRHNA and CDR2 is SNTAGT in the germline V gene. CDR3 nucleotides: TGTGCCAGCAGTGACTCGATAGGCACTGAAGCTTTCTTT. Residues: CASSDSIGTEAFF.

J is TRBJ2-1 and V is TRBV6-5; TRBD2 matches at 11 bases. V was clipped by 4 bases and J by 7 bases; unmatched bases: 9. Germline assignment: CDR1 MNHEY and CDR2 SVGAGI. The CDR3 runs 16 residues. The CDR3 spells CASSSRLAGGQNEQFF. The CDR3 bases are TGTGCCAGCAGTTCTCGATTAGCGGGGGGGCAGAATGAGCAGTTCTTC.

This chain connects TRBV6-5 to TRBJ2-5, with 11 bases fitting TRBD1. Germline loops: CDR1 MNHEY, CDR2 SVGAGI. V lost 4 bases, J lost 13 bases, and 14 bases stayed unmatched. CDR3 length: 15 amino acids. The CDR3: CASSLEPGQGGLRYF. The CDR3 bases are TGTGCCAGCAGTTTAGAGCCGGGACAGGGGGGGTTACGGTACTTC.